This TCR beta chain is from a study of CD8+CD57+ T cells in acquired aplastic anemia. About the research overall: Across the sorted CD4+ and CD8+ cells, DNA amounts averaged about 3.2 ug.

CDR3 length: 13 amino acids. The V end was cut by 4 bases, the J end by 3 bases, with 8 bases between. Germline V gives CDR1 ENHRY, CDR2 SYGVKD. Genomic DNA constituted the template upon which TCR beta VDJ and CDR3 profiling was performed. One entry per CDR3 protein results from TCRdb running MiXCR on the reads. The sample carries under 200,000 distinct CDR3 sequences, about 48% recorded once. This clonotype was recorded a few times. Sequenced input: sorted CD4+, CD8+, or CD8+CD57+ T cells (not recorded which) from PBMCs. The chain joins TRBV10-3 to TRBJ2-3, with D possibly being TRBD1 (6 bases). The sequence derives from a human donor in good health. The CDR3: CAISGQGTDTQYF. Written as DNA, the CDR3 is TGTGCCATCAGTGGCCAGGGGACAGATACGCAGTATTTT.